Below, 25 T cell receptor beta chains from the same sample are listed, as sequenced in a study of spatial heterogeneity in lung cancer. Time point specified: blood at routine non-recurrence follow-up after resection. TCRdb re-called the 5' RACE reads through MiXCR, storing one row per CDR3 protein. The sample consists of around 45,000 distinct CDR3 sequences, 20% to 25% of them appearing once. Sequencing used PBMCs, obtained at follow-up. These receptors all stem from a female donor with early-stage non-small cell lung cancer.

This clonotype showed up many times. This rearrangement joins TRBV2 to TRBJ2-1, with 10 bases that match TRBD2. This CDR3 is 16 amino acids long. The V and J ends lost 4 bases and 3 bases, in that order; junction bases with no gene match: 6. Per the germline V gene, CDR1 is SNHLY and CDR2 is FYNNEI. For the CDR3, the DNA is TGTGCCAGCAGTGCGGGACTAGCGATAAACTACAATGAGCAGTTCTTC. Translated: CASSAGLAINYNEQFF.

This clonotype is judged medium-sized. The V gene is TRBV29-1, the J gene TRBJ1-2; D remains unclear. V gave up 4 bases and J gave up 5 bases, with 2 bases separating them. Per germline, CDR1 SQVTM and CDR2 ANQGSEA. The CDR3 has 9 residues. The chain's CDR3 is CSVVYGYTF. The CDR3 nucleotides read TGCAGCGTTGTTTATGGCTACACCTTC.

This clonotype has more than one count but fewer than ten. The chain joins TRBV29-1 to TRBJ2-7; either TRBD1 or TRBD2 may fit D (5 bases each). The CDR3 runs 15 residues. Germline V CDR1 and CDR2: SQVTM, ANQGSEA. The V gene lost 5 bases and the J gene lost 4 bases, with 21 bases spanning the gap. The chain's CDR3 is CSVSGRRFWTYEQYV. In DNA, the CDR3 is TGCAGCGTTTCGGGACGCCGCTTTTGGACATACGAGCAGTACGTC.

This chain uses TRBV7-2 with TRBJ2-2, with 12 bases that match TRBD2. CDR1 is SGHTA, CDR2 FQGNSA, per germline. The CDR3 sequence is 15 residues long. V shed 5 bases and J 6 bases; nucleotides not matched to a gene: 4. The chain's CDR3 is CASSILAGGAGELFF. The CDR3, as DNA: TGTGCCAGCAGCATCCTAGCGGGAGGGGCCGGGGAGCTGTTTTTT.

This clonotype was seen repeatedly, ten times or more. V gene TRBV20-1 combines with J gene TRBJ1-4; 7 nucleotides line up with TRBD1. CDR1 and CDR2 (germline): DFQATT, SNEGSKA (reference sequence). CDR3 length equals 13 residues. V was clipped by 5 bases and J by 5 bases; unmatched bases: 5. The chain's CDR3 is CSALTGWNEKLFF. Here the CDR3 DNA reads TGCAGTGCTTTGACAGGGTGGAATGAAAAACTGTTTTTT.

This clonotype is medium-sized. The chain is built from TRBV20-1 and TRBJ2-2; no definite D call. This CDR3 region has 13 residues. Looked up from germline, CDR1 is DFQATT and CDR2 is SNEGSKA (reference sequence). V lost 6 bases and J 0 bases, leaving 8 bases between the germline ends. CDR3 in amino acids: CSAEAANTGELFF. The CDR3 coding sequence is TGCAGTGCCGAGGCAGCGAACACCGGGGAGCTGTTTTTT.

This clonotype was recorded many times. The chain links TRBV19 to TRBJ2-7; weak D call: TRBD2 (6 bases). Trimming cost V 6 bases and J 1 base, with 16 bases left between them. The CDR3 covers 15 residues. Per germline, CDR1 LNHDA and CDR2 SQIVND (reference sequence). The chain's CDR3 is CASRPGRETSYEQYF. The DNA of the CDR3 is TGTGCCAGTAGGCCAGGACGGGAGACATCCTACGAGCAGTACTTC.

The V gene is TRBV5-1, the J gene TRBJ1-1; D is undetermined. V was cut by 3 bases and J by 8 bases, with 14 bases left in between. This CDR3 region has 13 residues. From germline, CDR1 is SGHRS and CDR2 YFSETQ. This CDR3 is CASSSLLRPEAFF. CDR3 nucleotide sequence: TGCGCCAGCAGCTCCCTGCTTCGACCGGAAGCTTTCTTT.

As to this clonotype: The junction does not match germline at one end; this may be a read error. The V call is TRBV7-9, the J call TRBJ2-1, with 9 bases aligning to TRBD2. Germline loops: CDR1 SEHNR, CDR2 FQNEAQ (reference sequence). The CDR3 sequence is 11 residues long. In DNA, the CDR3 is TGTGCCAGCAGCCTAGCGGGGGAGCAGTTCTTC. Its protein is CASSLAGEQFF.

The table lists this clonotype with a few counts. The chain joins TRBV12-3 or TRBV12-4 to TRBJ2-6; possibly TRBD2 for D (5 bases). CDR3 length: 19 amino acids. V was trimmed by 8 bases and J by 0 bases, leaving 23 bases between them. CDR3: CASSLEVALGPSGANVLTF. CDR3 bases: TGTGCCAGCTCTCTGGAGGTAGCGCTGGGCCCCTCTGGGGCCAACGTCCTGACTTTC.

This clonotype was seen at least ten times. The J gene is TRBJ2-1, the V gene TRBV2; unclear D gene. Between the trimmed V and J ends, which lost 1 base and 7 bases, there was a span of 2 bases. The CDR3 runs to 11 residues. Germline CDR1 and CDR2: SNHLY and FYNNEI. In nucleotides, the CDR3 is TGTGCCAGCAGTGAAGTTAATGAGCAGTTCTTC. This gives the protein CASSEVNEQFF.

The rearrangement joins TRBV10-3 to TRBJ1-2; TRBD1 matches at 9 bases. This CDR3 has 14 amino acids. Germline lookup yields CDR1 ENHRY and CDR2 SYGVKD. V lost 10 bases to trimming and J lost 6 bases; unmatched junction nucleotides: 12. DNA for the CDR3: TGTGCCACCTCGACCGGGACAGGGAGGAATGGCTACACCTTC. Its protein product is CATSTGTGRNGYTF.

This clonotype was recorded a few times. The rearrangement joins TRBV6-2 or TRBV6-3 to TRBJ2-5; weak D call: TRBD1 (5 bases). The CDR3 is 14 amino acids. V was shortened by 6 bases and J by 0 bases, with 11 bases between the two germline ends. Germline V gene sequence: CDR1 MNHEY, CDR2 SVGEGT. The CDR3, as DNA: TGTGCCAGCAGATTCAGACAGTACCAAGAGACCCAGTACTTC. Protein product: CASRFRQYQETQYF.

In its sample, this clonotype was seen a few times. This sequence joins TRBV11-1 and TRBJ2-3, with D possibly matching TRBD2 (5 bases). Looked up from germline, CDR1 is SGHAT and CDR2 is FQDESV (reference sequence). This CDR3 is 15 amino acids long. Trimming pared 2 bases from V and 6 bases from J, leaving 15 bases between. CDR3 bases: TGTGCCAGCAGCTTAACGGAGGCCCGCCTGGATACGCAGTATTTT. Encoded protein: CASSLTEARLDTQYF.

This clonotype was counted between two and nine times. This chain connects TRBV7-9 to TRBJ2-3, with D perhaps given as TRBD1 or TRBD2 (5 bases each). This CDR3 comprises 15 residues. V was trimmed by 6 bases and J by 8 bases, leaving 21 bases between them. The germline gives CDR1 SEHNR, CDR2 FQNEAQ (reference sequence). CDR3 sequence reads: CASRSKERLGGTQYF. CDR3 in DNA: TGTGCCAGCAGATCGAAAGAGAGGCTTGGGGGTACGCAGTATTTT.

This clonotype was counted a few times. The CDR3 DNA sequence: TGTGCCAGCAGGGGGATGGGAGGGAAGTACGTC. This encodes CASRGMGGKYV. The chain is built from TRBV2 and TRBJ2-7; 7 bases agree with TRBD2. CDR3 length equals 11 residues. From germline, CDR1 is SNHLY and CDR2 FYNNEI. The ends lost 6 bases at V and 11 bases at J; junction bases unmatched: 7.

This clonotype has more than one count but fewer than ten. V is TRBV28 and J is TRBJ2-1; D might be TRBD2 (6 bases). CDR1 is MDHEN and CDR2 is SYDVKM in the germline V gene. Between the trimmed V and J ends, which lost 6 bases and 7 bases, there was a span of 25 bases. The CDR3 loop spans 17 amino acids. CDR3 protein: CASSPFQGGPSPNEQFF. Here the CDR3 DNA reads TGTGCCAGCAGCCCATTCCAGGGAGGACCCTCACCTAATGAGCAGTTCTTC.

J is TRBJ2-1 and V is TRBV7-8; TRBD1 matches 11 bases. This CDR3 region has 15 residues. The ends lost 1 base at V and 8 bases at J; junction bases unmatched: 4. Germline loops: CDR1 SGHVS, CDR2 FQNEAQ. As DNA, the CDR3 is TGTGCCAGCAGCTTAGAGTGGACAGGGGGCTATGAGCAGTTCTTC. Residues: CASSLEWTGGYEQFF.

This clonotype was seen only a few times. V and J are TRBV5-1 and TRBJ2-1; 7 bases align to TRBD1. The CDR3 runs 15 residues. Germline CDR1 is SGHRS and CDR2 is YFSETQ. J lost 4 bases, V lost 3 bases, and 7 bases had no gene match. The CDR3 region is CASSSQTGDYNEQFF. The CDR3 DNA is TGCGCCAGCAGCTCCCAAACAGGGGATTACAATGAGCAGTTCTTC.

On this clonotype itself: A much larger clone differs by one base, so this may be a read error. The chain recombines TRBV6-6 with TRBJ2-3, with TRBD2 matching over 8 bases. Germline values: CDR1 MNHNY, CDR2 SVGAGI (reference sequence). The CDR3 runs to 15 residues. CDR3 region: CASTRGGVRTDTQNF. In DNA, the CDR3 is TGTGCCAGCACCCGGGGGGGAGTCCGCACAGATACGCAGAATTTT.

The chain is built from TRBV12-3 or TRBV12-4 and TRBJ2-6; D might be TRBD1 or TRBD2, each matching 5 bases. Trimming removed 3 bases at V and 1 base at J, with 13 bases between. This CDR3 is built from 17 residues. This CDR3 is CASSFWGIRSGANVLTF. CDR3 DNA: TGTGCCAGCAGTTTCTGGGGGATTCGATCTGGGGCCAACGTCCTGACTTTC.

This clonotype was recorded many times. J is TRBJ2-2 and V is TRBV24-1, with D unclear. The germline V and J ends were trimmed by 3 bases and 1 base, with 8 bases remaining between them. The CDR3 runs to 15 residues. Germline CDR1 is KGHDR and CDR2 is SFDVKD. Here the CDR3 DNA reads TGTGCCACCAGTGATGCCGTCTTGAACACCGGGGAGCTGTTTTTT. Protein product: CATSDAVLNTGELFF.

The DNA for the CDR3 is TGCAGTGCTAGTCGGGACAGGGAGTATGGCTACACCTTC. This codes for CSASRDREYGYTF. This chain links TRBV20-1 with TRBJ1-2; TRBD1 matches at 9 bases. V trimming: 3 bases; J trimming: 5 bases; junction bases outside the gene matches: 4. The CDR3 is made up of 13 amino acids. The germline CDR1 and CDR2 sequences are DFQATT and SNEGSKA (reference sequence).

This clonotype was seen more than once but under ten times. The rearrangement joins TRBV5-1 to TRBJ2-5; a possible D gene is TRBD1 (6 bases). The CDR3 contains 15 residues. V lost 0 bases and J 4 bases, leaving 13 bases between the germline ends. CDR1 is SGHRS, CDR2 YFSETQ, per germline. Written as DNA, the CDR3 is TGCGCCAGCAGCTTGGATGGGGGCGCGTCAGAGACCCAGTACTTC. It specifies CASSLDGGASETQYF. Variable domain in full (rest from reference TRBV5-1 and TRBJ2-5): KAGVTQTPRYLIKTRGQQVTLSCSPISGHRSVSWYQQTPGQGLQFLFEYFSETQRNKGNFPGRFSGRQFSNSRSEMNVSTLELGDSALYLCASSLDGGASETQYFGPGTRLLVL.

V usage is TRBV15 and J usage is TRBJ1-5; D is unresolved. With 7 bases removed from V and 0 bases from J, the gap between germline ends came to 7 bases. This CDR3 has 13 residues. Germline assignment: CDR1 LNHNV and CDR2 YYDKDF (reference sequence). The CDR3 loop is CATTGFSNQPQHF. The CDR3 DNA sequence: TGTGCCACCACGGGGTTTAGCAATCAGCCCCAGCATTTT.